Shown below are 15 T cell receptor beta chains from a single sample sequenced in a study of blood T cell repertoires in COVID-19. Some clones are missing from TCRdb's copy, which holds only in-frame ones; the method was immunoSEQ multiplex PCR. The data show around 300,000 clones, roughly 85% seen once. The sequenced material came from peripheral blood. Every receptor here comes from a human donor in a cohort sampled during active COVID-19.

The gene calls are TRBV9 and TRBJ2-7; a weak D match, TRBD1 (5 bases). The CDR3 consists of 13 residues. CDR1 and CDR2 from the germline V gene are SGDLS and YYNGEE. Trimming took off 4 bases at V and 3 bases at J, with 11 bases between the two ends. The CDR3 is CASSPEQDYEQYF. The CDR3 DNA reads TGTGCCAGCAGCCCCGAACAGGACTACGAGCAGTACTTC.

The chain combines TRBV7-9 with TRBJ2-7; TRBD1 might be the D (5 bases). Per the germline V gene, CDR1 is SEHNR and CDR2 is FQNEAQ (reference sequence). The CDR3 runs 13 residues. V was shortened by 5 bases and J by 6 bases, with 14 bases between the two germline ends. The CDR3, as DNA: TGTGCCAGCAGCATACGGTCCCAGGGCGAGCAGTACTTC. Protein sequence: CASSIRSQGEQYF.

The chain carries TRBV5-4 and TRBJ1-3; no definite D call. V was clipped by 0 bases and J by 1 base, with 5 bases between them. CDR1 is SGHNT and CDR2 is YYREEE in the germline V gene (reference sequence). The CDR3 consists of 14 residues. The CDR3 sequence is CASSLDPSGNTIYF. The DNA for the CDR3 is TGTGCCAGCAGCTTGGATCCTTCTGGAAACACCATATATTTT.

The chain couples TRBV2 to TRBJ1-1; D is unclear. V was trimmed by 3 bases and J by 3 bases, leaving 8 bases between them. Per the germline V gene, CDR1 is SNHLY and CDR2 is FYNNEI. The CDR3 is 13 residues long. In DNA form, the CDR3 reads TGTGCCAGCAGTGAGGAGGCGCACACTGAAGCTTTCTTT. Translating it yields CASSEEAHTEAFF.

CDR3 DNA: TGTGCCAGCAGCCCCGCGGGGAACACTGAAGCTTTCTTT. Translating gives CASSPAGNTEAFF. The gene calls are TRBV7-3 and TRBJ1-1; the D is unclear. Germline V lookup: CDR1 SGHTA, CDR2 FQGTGA. The CDR3 sequence is 13 residues long. Deletions cut 5 bases from V and 1 base from J, with 8 bases between. Variable domain in full (rest from reference TRBV7-3 and TRBJ1-1): GAGVSQTPSNKVTEKGKYVELRCDPISGHTALYWYRQSLGQGPEFLIYFQGTGAADDSGLPNDRFFAVRPEGSVSTLKIQRTERGDSAVYLCASSPAGNTEAFFGQGTRLTVV.

This chain joins TRBV6-1 and TRBJ2-5; 11 positions agree with TRBD1. Germline V gene data show CDR1 as MNHNS and CDR2 as SASEGT. Germline trimming cut 1 base from V and 4 bases from J; bases unmatched to any gene: 2. This CDR3 is 15 amino acids long. The CDR3 DNA reads as TGTGCCAGCAGTGAAGGGACAGGGGGCGCAGAGACCCAGTACTTC. Translated: CASSEGTGGAETQYF.

The chain uses TRBV18 and TRBJ2-3; 7 bases line up with TRBD2. The CDR3 consists of 17 residues. The germline CDR1 and CDR2 sequences are KGHSH and LQKENI. V was clipped by 0 bases and J by 2 bases; unmatched bases: 8. The CDR3 DNA sequence: TGTGCCAGCTCACCACCTCTAGCGGATGAATTCACAGATACGCAGTATTTT. Translating it yields CASSPPLADEFTDTQYF.

This sequence joins TRBV28 and TRBJ1-4; 9 nucleotides line up with TRBD1. Germline trimming cut 3 bases from V and 4 bases from J; bases unmatched to any gene: 3. CDR1 and CDR2 (germline): MDHEN, SYDVKM. The CDR3 contains 15 residues. The CDR3 loop is CASSFRTGDNEKLFF. As DNA, the CDR3 is TGTGCCAGCAGTTTCCGGACAGGGGATAATGAAAAACTGTTTTTT.

The chain is built from TRBV10-3 and TRBJ2-3; tentative D call: TRBD1 (5 bases). CDR3 length equals 17 residues. Trimming left V 5 bases short and J 2 bases short, with 20 bases between. Germline CDR1 and CDR2: ENHRY and SYGVKD. The CDR3 DNA follows: TGTGCCATCAGTAAGGAAGACATAGGGGCCCACACAGATACGCAGTATTTT. The encoded protein is CAISKEDIGAHTDTQYF.

This clone has just one count. This chain joins TRBV11-2 and TRBJ2-1; 9 nucleotides match TRBD1. V shed 5 bases and J 8 bases; nucleotides not matched to a gene: 7. This CDR3 region has 14 residues. The germline V gene has CDR1 SGHAT and CDR2 FQNNGV. The CDR3 DNA reads TGTGCCAGCAGCCTCCGAACAGGGGGCGATGAGCAGTTCTTC. This gives the protein CASSLRTGGDEQFF.

This sequence joins TRBV3-1 (or the pseudogene TRBV3-2) and TRBJ1-2, with unresolved D. V lost 2 bases, J lost 0 bases, and 10 bases lay in between. Looked up from germline, CDR1 is LGHDT and CDR2 is YNNKEL (reference sequence). The CDR3 spans 15 residues. The CDR3 region is CASSQRRTTNYGYTF. CDR3 sequence (DNA): TGTGCCAGCAGCCAAAGGCGGACTACTAACTATGGCTACACCTTC.

This sequence joins TRBV9 and TRBJ1-1; weak D call: TRBD1 (5 bases). Germline values: CDR1 SGDLS, CDR2 YYNGEE. Trimming removed 1 base at V and 8 bases at J, with 12 bases between. The CDR3 is 13 amino acids. The CDR3 spells CASSVFGEGEAFF. CDR3 in DNA: TGTGCCAGCAGCGTATTCGGGGAGGGGGAAGCTTTCTTT.

J is TRBJ2-1 and V is TRBV6-5; D perhaps matches TRBD2 (6 bases). Trimming cost V 4 bases and J 0 bases, with 7 bases left between them. The CDR3 is 14 amino acids. Germline V gene lookup returns CDR1 MNHEY and CDR2 SVGAGI. CDR3 nucleotide sequence: TGTGCCAGCAGTTGGAGGGCCTCCTACAATGAGCAGTTCTTC. Encoded protein: CASSWRASYNEQFF.

The chain carries TRBV6-7 and TRBJ2-7; perhaps TRBD1 as D (6 bases). TRBV6-7 is an ORF; its function is uncertain. Trimming stripped 6 bases from V and 2 bases from J, with 14 bases between. The CDR3 has 14 residues. CDR3 coding DNA: TGTGCCAGCAGATTCCGGGACATAGCCTACGAGCAGTACTTC. Protein: CASRFRDIAYEQYF.

This clone was seen just once. V gene TRBV7-9 combines with J gene TRBJ2-7, with TRBD2 identical over 7 bases. Losses at the gene ends were 4 bases for V and 3 bases for J; bases not matched to a gene: 6. This CDR3 comprises 14 residues. Germline V gene data show CDR1 as SEHNR and CDR2 as FQNEAQ (reference sequence). The CDR3 loop reads CASSSMRGFYEQYF. The CDR3 coding sequence is TGTGCCAGCAGCTCTATGCGGGGGTTCTACGAGCAGTACTTC.